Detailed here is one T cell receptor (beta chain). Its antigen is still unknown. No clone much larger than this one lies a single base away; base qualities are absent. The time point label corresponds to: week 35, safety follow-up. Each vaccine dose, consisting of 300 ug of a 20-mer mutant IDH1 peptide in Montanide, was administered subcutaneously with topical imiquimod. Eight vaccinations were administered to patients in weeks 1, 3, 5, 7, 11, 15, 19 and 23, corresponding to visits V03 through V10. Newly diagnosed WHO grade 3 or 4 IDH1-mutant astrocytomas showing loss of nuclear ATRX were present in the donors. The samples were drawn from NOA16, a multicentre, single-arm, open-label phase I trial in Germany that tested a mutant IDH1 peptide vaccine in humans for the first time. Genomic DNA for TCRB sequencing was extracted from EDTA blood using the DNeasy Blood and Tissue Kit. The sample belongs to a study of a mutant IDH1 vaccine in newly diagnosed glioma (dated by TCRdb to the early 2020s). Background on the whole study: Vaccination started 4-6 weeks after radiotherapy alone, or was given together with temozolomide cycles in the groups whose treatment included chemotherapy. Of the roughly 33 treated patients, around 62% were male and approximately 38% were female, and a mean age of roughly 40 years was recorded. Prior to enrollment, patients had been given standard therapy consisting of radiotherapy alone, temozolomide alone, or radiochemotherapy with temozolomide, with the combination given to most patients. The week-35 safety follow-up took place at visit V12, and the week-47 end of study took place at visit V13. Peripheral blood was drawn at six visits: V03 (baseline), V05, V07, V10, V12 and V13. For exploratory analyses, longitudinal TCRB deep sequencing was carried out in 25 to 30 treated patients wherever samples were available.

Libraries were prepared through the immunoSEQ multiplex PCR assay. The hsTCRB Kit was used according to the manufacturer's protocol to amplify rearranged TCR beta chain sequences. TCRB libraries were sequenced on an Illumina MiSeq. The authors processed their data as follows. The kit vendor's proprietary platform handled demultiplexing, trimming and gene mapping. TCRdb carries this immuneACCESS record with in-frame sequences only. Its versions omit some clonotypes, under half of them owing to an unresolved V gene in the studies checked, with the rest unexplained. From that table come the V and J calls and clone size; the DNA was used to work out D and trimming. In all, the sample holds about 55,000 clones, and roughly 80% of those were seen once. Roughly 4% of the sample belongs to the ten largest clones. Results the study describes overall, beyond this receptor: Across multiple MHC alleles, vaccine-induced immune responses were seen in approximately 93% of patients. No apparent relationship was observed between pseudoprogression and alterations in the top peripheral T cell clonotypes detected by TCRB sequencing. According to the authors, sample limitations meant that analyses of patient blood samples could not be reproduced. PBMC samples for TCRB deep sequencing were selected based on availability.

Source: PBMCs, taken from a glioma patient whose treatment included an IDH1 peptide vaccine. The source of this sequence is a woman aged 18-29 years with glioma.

The CDR3 protein: CASSLTSGSTGELFF. In nucleotides, the sequence is TGTGCCAGCAGCCTGACTAGCGGGTCGACCGGGGAGCTGTTTTTT. This chain joins TRBV4-2 to TRBJ2-2; TRBD2 fits 10 bases in the junction. The V end gives up 4 bases and the J end 5 bases, leaving 4 bases in the junction not matched to a gene. Inclusive of the bounding cysteine and phenylalanine, the CDR3 is 15 residues long. Only the CDR3 region is kept as DNA, spanning 45 bases read in frame from base 1. CDR1 and CDR2 are drawn from the germline V gene: LGHNA, YNFKEQ.